This entry lists 19 T cell receptor beta chains sequenced from one sample in a study of blood T cell repertoires in COVID-19. The assay was immunoSEQ multiplex PCR, and TCRdb's table has in-frame clones only and misses some. This sample has under 350,000 clones, with 65% to 90% found just once. Sequencing was performed on PBMCs or T cells enriched from blood (not recorded which). The receptors here all came from a middle-aged woman with acute COVID-19.

In this sample, this clone turned up once. The junction does not match germline at one end; this may be a read error. The rearrangement joins TRBV6-1 to TRBJ2-7, with TRBD1 identical over 7 bases. CDR3 length: 14 amino acids. Per the germline V gene, CDR1 is MNHNS and CDR2 is SASEGT. CDR3 DNA sequence: TGTGCCAGCAGAGAAGACAGGGTGTCACGCGAGCAGTACTTC. Its protein is CASREDRVSREQYF.

The chain is built from TRBV18 and TRBJ1-2; possibly TRBD1 for D (5 bases). From germline, CDR1 is KGHSH and CDR2 LQKENI. V shed 4 bases and J shed 8 bases, with 14 bases lying between them. The CDR3 extends over 13 amino acids. CDR3 coding DNA: TGTGCCAGCTCACAGGACATCAAATACGGCTACACCTTC. Translated: CASSQDIKYGYTF.

V usage is TRBV6-2 or TRBV6-3 and J usage is TRBJ1-6, with TRBD1 matching over 10 bases. Germline trimming cut 2 bases from V and 8 bases from J; bases unmatched to any gene: 6. This CDR3 region has 16 residues. Germline CDR1 MNHEY, CDR2 SVGEGT. Here the CDR3 DNA reads TGTGCCAGCAGTTACCCTATCGGACAGGGGGATTCACCCCTCCACTTT. Translating gives CASSYPIGQGDSPLHF.

In DNA, the CDR3 is TGTGCCAGCAGGACAGAGATCCAAGAGACCCAGTACTTC. Amino acid sequence: CASRTEIQETQYF. This chain joins TRBV7-9 and TRBJ2-5, with a tentative D call TRBD1 (5 bases). Trimming left V 6 bases short and J 1 base short, with 9 bases between. This CDR3 contains 13 residues. The germline CDR1 and CDR2 sequences are SEHNR and FQNEAQ (reference sequence). The variable domain in full, with the rest retrieved from reference TRBV7-9 and TRBJ2-5, is DTGVSQNPRHKITKRGQNVTFRCDPISEHNRLYWYRQTLGQGPEFLTYFQNEAQLEKSRLLSDRFSAERPKGSFSTLEIQRTEQGDSAMYLCASRTEIQETQYFGPGTRLLVL.

In the case of this clone: This specimen includes other DNA sequences encoding the same CDR3. This sequence joins TRBV19 and TRBJ2-2; tentative D call: TRBD1 (5 bases). The CDR3 runs to 15 residues. Trimming shortened V by 3 bases and J by 0 bases, and 8 bases separated the two germline ends. Germline loops: CDR1 LNHDA, CDR2 SQIVND (reference sequence). CDR3 region: CASSMSGTNTGELFF. In DNA, the CDR3 is TGTGCCAGTAGTATGTCAGGGACGAACACCGGGGAGCTGTTTTTT.

In this sample, this clone turned up a few times. The chain recombines TRBV6-5 with TRBJ1-2; D is possibly TRBD1 (5 bases). The germline gives CDR1 MNHEY, CDR2 SVGAGI. The V gene lost 2 bases and the J gene lost 0 bases, with 10 bases spanning the gap. The CDR3 contains 15 residues. CDR3 region: CASSYGGATNYGYTF. In DNA, the CDR3 is TGTGCCAGCAGTTACGGTGGGGCGACTAACTATGGCTACACCTTC.

In this sample, this clone turned up a few times. The chain carries TRBV7-2 and TRBJ1-6; D is undetermined. Trimming stripped 2 bases from V and 5 bases from J, with 7 bases between. The CDR3 length is 14 residues. Germline V gene data show CDR1 as SGHTA and CDR2 as FQGNSA. The CDR3 coding sequence is TGTGCCAGCAGCTTAAAACAGAATAATTCACCCCTCCACTTT. It specifies CASSLKQNNSPLHF.

V usage is TRBV7-9 and J usage is TRBJ2-1, with TRBD2 matching 8 bases. This CDR3 has 15 amino acids. With V trimmed by 5 bases and J by 4 bases, 7 bases remained unmatched. Germline values: CDR1 SEHNR, CDR2 FQNEAQ (reference sequence). In DNA form, the CDR3 reads TGTGCCAGCAGCGCGGGACTAGTCGCGTACAATGAGCAGTTCTTC. It yields the protein CASSAGLVAYNEQFF.

This clone was found a few times. The CDR3 DNA reads as TGTGCCAGCAGCGGACAGCTACCAAACTCTGGAAACACCATATATTTT. Translating gives CASSGQLPNSGNTIYF. This chain uses TRBV2 with TRBJ1-3, with D perhaps TRBD1 (6 bases). This CDR3 contains 16 residues. Trimming left V 6 bases short and J 0 bases short, with 15 bases between. Germline CDR1 is SNHLY and CDR2 is FYNNEI.

This CDR3 is CASSLGAGQPQHF. The CDR3, as DNA: TGTGCCAGTAGTCTTGGGGCCGGACAGCCCCAGCATTTT. The rearrangement uses TRBV19 and TRBJ1-5; tentative D call: TRBD1 (5 bases). The V end lost 5 bases, the J end lost 7 bases, and 12 bases lay between the germline ends. Germline CDR1 reads LNHDA; CDR2 reads SQIVND (reference sequence). The CDR3 is 13 residues long. The full variable domain, rest sourced from reference TRBV19 and TRBJ1-5, is DGGITQSPKYLFRKEGQNVTLSCEQNLNHDAMYWYRQDPGQGLRLIYYSQIVNDFQKGDIAEGYSVSREKKESFPLTVTSAQKNPTAFYLCASSLGAGQPQHFGDGTRLSIL.

This chain connects TRBV12-3 or TRBV12-4 to TRBJ2-7; D is ambiguous. The CDR3 is 12 residues long. V was shortened by 4 bases and J by 0 bases, with 4 bases between the two germline ends. CDR3 region: CASSSLSYEQYF. The CDR3 bases are TGTGCCAGCAGTTCCCTCTCCTACGAGCAGTACTTC.

This chain links TRBV6-6 with TRBJ2-7; a weak D match, TRBD1 (5 bases). V was cut by 2 bases and J by 0 bases, with 11 bases left in between. CDR3 length: 15 residues. Per the germline V gene, CDR1 is MNHNY and CDR2 is SVGAGI (reference sequence). The CDR3 loop is CASSYGSTGSYEQYF. In DNA, the CDR3 is TGTGCCAGCAGTTACGGGTCAACAGGCTCCTACGAGCAGTACTTC.

The chain employs TRBV5-8 and TRBJ2-5; D may be TRBD2 (5 bases). This CDR3 is 16 amino acids long. Trimming took 1 base from V and 1 from J, leaving 14 bases between them. Germline-derived CDR1 and CDR2 are SGHTS and YDEGEE. In nucleotides, the CDR3 is TGTGCCAGCAGCTTGATAGTAGCTAGCCCCCAAGAGACCCAGTACTTC. The encoded protein is CASSLIVASPQETQYF. Drawing the rest from reference TRBV5-8 and TRBJ2-5, the complete variable domain is EAGVTQSPTHLIKTRGQQATLRCSPISGHTSVYWYQQALGLGLQFLLWYDEGEERNRGNFPPRFSGRQFPNYSSELNVNALELEDSALYLCASSLIVASPQETQYFGPGTRLLVL.

The chain recombines TRBV2 with TRBJ1-4; D not certain. The CDR3 totals 16 residues. The germline gives CDR1 SNHLY, CDR2 FYNNEI. Trimming pared 8 bases from V and 0 bases from J, leaving 16 bases between. CDR3 loop: CASSREAPATNEKLFF. Here the CDR3 DNA reads TGTGCCAGCTCCAGAGAGGCGCCTGCAACTAATGAAAAACTGTTTTTT.

V usage is TRBV6-2 or TRBV6-3 and J usage is TRBJ1-6; TRBD1 matches at 8 bases. V dropped 1 base and J dropped 9; count of bases not matched to a gene: 8. The CDR3 has 16 residues. Germline-derived CDR1 and CDR2 are MNHEY and SVGEGT. Here the CDR3 DNA reads TGTGCCAGCAGTTACTTAGGAGGACAGGGCAGTTCACCCCTCCACTTT. It is translated as CASSYLGGQGSSPLHF.

CDR3 in DNA: TGCGCCAGCAGCTTGGCCCCTAGCGGGGCTAACAATGAGCAGTTCTTC. Its protein is CASSLAPSGANNEQFF. The J gene is TRBJ2-1, the V gene TRBV5-1; 9 nucleotides agree with TRBD2. V lost 0 bases and J lost 5; bases outside the gene matches: 6. Germline V gene data show CDR1 as SGHRS and CDR2 as YFSETQ. The CDR3 consists of 16 residues.

The chain combines TRBV5-6 with TRBJ2-2; D possibly corresponds to TRBD1 (6 bases). Trimming removed 4 bases from V and 2 bases from J, with 9 bases in between. The CDR3 extends over 14 amino acids. Germline lookup yields CDR1 SGHDT and CDR2 YYEEEE. As DNA, the CDR3 is TGTGCCAGCAGCCTACAGGGAAACACCGGGGAGCTGTTTTTT. Translation gives CASSLQGNTGELFF.

V gene TRBV5-1 combines with J gene TRBJ2-7; 11 positions match TRBD2. The V gene end was trimmed by 2 bases and the J gene end by 0 bases; junction bases not matched to a gene: 7. Germline V gene sequence: CDR1 SGHRS, CDR2 YFSETQ. This CDR3 contains 17 residues. The CDR3 region is CASSFSSGRANSYEQYF. CDR3 in DNA: TGCGCCAGCAGCTTCAGTAGCGGGAGGGCGAACTCCTACGAGCAGTACTTC.

This rearrangement joins TRBV5-1 to TRBJ2-2; the match to TRBD1 covers 9 bases. The length of the CDR3 is 18 residues. CDR1 is SGHRS, CDR2 YFSETQ, per germline. V lost 3 bases to trimming and J lost 1 base; unmatched junction nucleotides: 10. The CDR3 DNA sequence: TGCGCCAGCAGCTCATCCCCGGGACAGGGTTGGAACACCGGGGAGCTGTTTTTT. Its protein product is CASSSSPGQGWNTGELFF. Full variable domain (rest looked up from reference TRBV5-1 and TRBJ2-2): KAGVTQTPRYLIKTRGQQVTLSCSPISGHRSVSWYQQTPGQGLQFLFEYFSETQRNKGNFPGRFSGRQFSNSRSEMNVSTLELGDSALYLCASSSSPGQGWNTGELFFGEGSRLTVL.